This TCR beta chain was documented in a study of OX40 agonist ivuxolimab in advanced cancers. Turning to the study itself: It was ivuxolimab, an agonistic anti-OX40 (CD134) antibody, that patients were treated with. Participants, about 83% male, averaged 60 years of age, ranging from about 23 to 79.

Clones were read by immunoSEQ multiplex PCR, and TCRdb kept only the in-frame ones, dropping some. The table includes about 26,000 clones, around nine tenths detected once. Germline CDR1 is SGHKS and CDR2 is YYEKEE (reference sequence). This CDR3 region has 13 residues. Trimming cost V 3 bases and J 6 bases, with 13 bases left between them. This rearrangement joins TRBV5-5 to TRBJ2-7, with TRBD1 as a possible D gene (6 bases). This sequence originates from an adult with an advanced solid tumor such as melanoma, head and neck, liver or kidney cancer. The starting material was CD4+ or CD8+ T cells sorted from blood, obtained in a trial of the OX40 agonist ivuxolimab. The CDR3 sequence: CASSYRQGLEQYF. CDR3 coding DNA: TGTGCCAGCAGCTACCGGCAGGGGCTCGAGCAGTACTTC. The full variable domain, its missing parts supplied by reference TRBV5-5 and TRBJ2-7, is DAGVTQSPTHLIKTRGQQVTLRCSPISGHKSVSWYQQVLGQGPQFIFQYYEKEERGRGNFPDRFSARQFPNYSSELNVNALLLGDSALYLCASSYRQGLEQYFGPGTRLTVT.